This T cell receptor (beta chain) appears in the sequencing data of a study of identical twins. A universal primer site arose from template switching, and cDNA bore unique molecular identifiers. TCRdb fed the 5' RACE reads into MiXCR, producing one record per CDR3 protein. Here the sample spans about 730,000 distinct CDR3 sequences, around 20% being singletons. Trimming took off 5 bases at V and 4 bases at J, with 12 bases between the two ends. The CDR3 runs to 13 residues. In germline, CDR1 is SGHTA, CDR2 FQGNSA. These records were also assigned to another study, of T cells expressing NK-cell markers.

This sequence originates from a woman between 18 and 29 years old in good health. Sequenced material: PBMCs. The chain carries TRBV7-2 and TRBJ2-7; no clear D gene. CDR3 nucleotide sequence: TGTGCCAGCAGCCCCCCGGCGGCATACGAGCAGTACTTC. Translated, it gives CASSPPAAYEQYF.